Each of the 21 T cell receptor beta chains below was sequenced from the same sample in a study of lung T cells in sarcoidosis with Löfgren's syndrome. TCRdb reanalysed the reads using MiXCR and keeps one entry per CDR3 protein. The data contain roughly 63,000 distinct CDR3 sequences, approximately 21% of them seen just once; the ten biggest clones take up less than 2.5%. Sequenced sample: CD4+ T cells from PBMCs. The receptors derive from a human donor with sarcoidosis (Löfgren's syndrome or another form), or a control subject (not recorded which).

This clonotype was counted only a few times. CDR3 sequence (DNA): TGTGCCAGCAGCGGGGACGGAGATCAGCCCCAGCATTTT. Protein product: CASSGDGDQPQHF. The chain employs TRBV7-9 and TRBJ1-5; D may be TRBD1 (5 bases). V gave up 5 bases and J gave up 5 bases, with 10 bases separating them. CDR3 length: 13 residues. The germline V gene encodes CDR1 SEHNR and CDR2 FQNEAQ (reference sequence).

The V and J genes are TRBV5-4 and TRBJ1-1; 9 bases are shared with TRBD1. Germline V gene sequence: CDR1 SGHNT, CDR2 YYREEE (reference sequence). After removal of 5 bases from V and 11 bases from J, the junction contained 7 bases not matched to a gene. CDR3 size: 12 residues. This CDR3 is CASSLQGAWAFF. As DNA, the CDR3 is TGTGCCAGCAGTTTACAGGGGGCATGGGCTTTCTTT. Full variable domain (remainder filled in from reference TRBV5-4 and TRBJ1-1): ETGVTQSPTHLIKTRGQQVTLRCSSQSGHNTVSWYQQALGQGPQFIFQYYREEENGRGNFPPRFSGLQFPNYSSELNVNALELDDSALYLCASSLQGAWAFFGQGTRLTVV.

In its sample, this clonotype was seen many times. The chain uses TRBV7-9 and TRBJ2-3, with D unclear. The CDR3 loop spans 15 amino acids. The germline V gene encodes CDR1 SEHNR and CDR2 FQNEAQ (reference sequence). The germline V and J ends were trimmed by 0 bases and 2 bases, with 9 bases remaining between them. CDR3 bases: TGTGCCAGCAGCTTAGCCAGAAGCCCCACAGATACGCAGTATTTT. Translating it yields CASSLARSPTDTQYF.

The sample holds a few counts of this clonotype. V usage is TRBV9 and J usage is TRBJ2-7; a weak D match, TRBD2 (5 bases). Per germline, CDR1 SGDLS and CDR2 YYNGEE. Trimming removed 2 bases at V and 4 bases at J, with 10 bases between. The CDR3 consists of 13 residues. CDR3 DNA: TGTGCCAGCAGCGTTGACGGGATGTACGAGCAGTACTTC. Protein: CASSVDGMYEQYF.

This clonotype was recorded many times. The J gene is TRBJ2-6, the V gene TRBV6-1, with 15 positions matching TRBD2. Germline assignment: CDR1 MNHNS and CDR2 SASEGT. V lost 8 bases to trimming and J lost 3 bases; unmatched junction nucleotides: 5. This CDR3 has 17 residues. The CDR3 sequence: CASLGLAGGLGANVLTF. CDR3 nucleotides: TGTGCCAGCCTAGGACTAGCGGGGGGGCTTGGGGCCAACGTCCTGACTTTC.

To note about this clonotype: Its ends do not fully match the called genes, so a read error is possible. The chain recombines TRBV7-9 with TRBJ1-1; D not resolved. CDR1 is SEHNR, CDR2 FQNEAQ, per germline (reference sequence). The CDR3 totals 15 residues. CDR3: CASSAFDGILTEASF. The CDR3 DNA sequence: TGTGCCAGCAGCGCCTTCGACGGCATACTCACTGAAGCTTCCTTT.

This clonotype was detected many times. V usage is TRBV19 and J usage is TRBJ1-5, with TRBD1 matching over 7 bases. The CDR3 totals 14 residues. The germline gives CDR1 LNHDA, CDR2 SQIVND (reference sequence). Germline trimming cut 10 bases from V and 1 base from J; bases unmatched to any gene: 7. In DNA form, the CDR3 reads TGTGCCACAGGGGGGGCACAGAGCAATCAGCCCCAGCATTTT. Its protein is CATGGAQSNQPQHF. Full variable domain (outside the CDR3, taken from reference TRBV19 and TRBJ1-5): DGGITQSPKYLFRKEGQNVTLSCEQNLNHDAMYWYRQDPGQGLRLIYYSQIVNDFQKGDIAEGYSVSREKKESFPLTVTSAQKNPTAFYLCATGGAQSNQPQHFGDGTRLSIL.

The V and J genes are TRBV19 and TRBJ2-1, with 10 bases lining up with TRBD2. The CDR3 has 13 amino acids. Unmatched junction bases numbered 4, after V lost 5 bases and J lost 9 bases. Germline-derived CDR1 and CDR2 are LNHDA and SQIVND (reference sequence). The CDR3 coding sequence is TGTGCCAGTAGTTTTAGCGGGAGGAGTGAGCAGTTCTTC. Translated, it gives CASSFSGRSEQFF.

In its sample, this clonotype was seen many times. V and J are TRBV28 and TRBJ1-4; 9 bases line up with TRBD1. V was clipped by 5 bases and J by 6 bases; unmatched bases: 4. The germline CDR1 and CDR2 sequences are MDHEN and SYDVKM. CDR3 size: 14 residues. The DNA for the CDR3 is TGTGCCAGCAGTACTGGACAGGGGCATGAAAAACTGTTTTTT. This sequence encodes CASSTGQGHEKLFF.

For the CDR3, the DNA is TGTGCCACCAGTGCCCACGGACGGGGGGGGAACATTCAGTACTTC. It yields the protein CATSAHGRGGNIQYF. The V gene is TRBV24-1, the J gene TRBJ2-4; 8 bases are a match to TRBD2. CDR3 length: 15 amino acids. The ends lost 5 bases at V and 7 bases at J; junction bases unmatched: 9. Looked up from germline, CDR1 is KGHDR and CDR2 is SFDVKD.

On this clonotype itself: Being one base from a much bigger clone, this may be a read error. The chain joins TRBV3-1 to TRBJ2-1, with unresolved D. CDR3 size: 13 residues. V was shortened by 1 base and J by 6 bases, with 7 bases between the two germline ends. The germline V gene has CDR1 LGHDT and CDR2 YNNKEL (reference sequence). The chain's CDR3 is CASSQVKGNEQFF. DNA of the CDR3: TGTGCCAGCAGCCAAGTGAAAGGCAATGAGCAGTTCTTC.

A word on this clonotype: One junction end disagrees with the germline gene, perhaps due to a read error. The V gene is TRBV28, the J gene TRBJ2-7; D might be TRBD2 (5 bases). The CDR3 covers 12 residues. CDR1 MDHEN and CDR2 SYDVKM come from the germline V gene. The CDR3 sequence: CASSLEGYEQHF. The DNA of the CDR3 is TGTGCCAGCAGTCTAGAGGGCTACGAGCAGCACTTC.

CDR3 nucleotide sequence: TGCGCCAGCAGCTTGGAGGAGGGTGGATACACTGAAGCTTTCTTT. This sequence encodes CASSLEEGGYTEAFF. This chain uses TRBV5-1 with TRBJ1-1; D is undetermined. Germline lookup yields CDR1 SGHRS and CDR2 YFSETQ. This CDR3 region has 15 residues. V was pared by 0 bases and J by 3 bases, with 12 bases between.

There are many counts of this clonotype. This chain uses TRBV12-3 or TRBV12-4 with TRBJ1-5; the D is unclear. The CDR3 is made up of 12 amino acids. Trimming pared 3 bases from V and 3 bases from J, leaving 3 bases between. The CDR3 bases are TGTGCCAGCAGTTTTATCAATCAGCCCCAGCATTTT. Its protein product is CASSFINQPQHF.

A few counts support this clonotype. This chain joins TRBV7-9 and TRBJ1-2, with TRBD1 identical over 9 bases. CDR1 is SEHNR and CDR2 is FQNEAQ in the germline V gene (reference sequence). This CDR3 contains 16 residues. V lost 2 bases and J lost 4; bases outside the gene matches: 8. The CDR3 nucleotides read TGTGCCAGCAGCTTATCAACCGGGACAGGGCTCTATGGCTACACCTTC. This encodes CASSLSTGTGLYGYTF. Using reference TRBV7-9 and TRBJ1-2 for the parts outside the CDR3, the full variable domain is DTGVSQNPRHKITKRGQNVTFRCDPISEHNRLYWYRQTLGQGPEFLTYFQNEAQLEKSRLLSDRFSAERPKGSFSTLEIQRTEQGDSAMYLCASSLSTGTGLYGYTFGSGTRLTVV.

Many counts were recorded for this clonotype. The J gene is TRBJ1-6, the V gene TRBV6-1, with D uncertain. V was cut by 7 bases and J by 7 bases, with 17 bases left in between. Germline V lookup: CDR1 MNHNS, CDR2 SASEGT. The CDR3 contains 15 residues. DNA of the CDR3: TGTGCCAGCACCCCCGTTCGAAGGGAGAATTCACCCCTCCACTTT. It translates to CASTPVRRENSPLHF.

There are many counts of this clonotype. This chain connects TRBV20-1 to TRBJ1-2; D not certain. Germline V gene data show CDR1 as DFQATT and CDR2 as SNEGSKA (reference sequence). The CDR3 extends over 13 amino acids. Trimming removed 1 base from V and 7 bases from J, with 13 bases in between. Here the CDR3 reads CSARVAPESGYTF. In DNA, the CDR3 is TGCAGTGCTAGAGTTGCACCTGAGAGTGGCTACACCTTC.

As to this clonotype: A much larger clone sits a single nucleotide away, making a read error possible. The chain recombines TRBV28 with TRBJ2-1; TRBD1 matches 8 bases. This CDR3 spans 15 amino acids. The germline CDR1 and CDR2 sequences are MDHEN and SYDVKM. CDR3 sequence reads: CASSFRDRRNNEQSF. CDR3 bases: TGTGCCAGCAGTTTTCGGGACAGGCGAAACAATGAGCAGTCCTTC.

This clonotype occurred many times. The rearrangement joins TRBV6-2 or TRBV6-3 to TRBJ2-2; 11 nucleotides line up with TRBD1. The CDR3 runs 17 residues. Germline CDR1 is MNHEY and CDR2 is SVGEGT. J lost 1 base, V lost 0 bases, and 1 base had no gene match. CDR3 residues: CASSYSGQGVNTGELFF. The CDR3 DNA reads TGTGCCAGCAGTTACTCGGGACAGGGGGTGAACACCGGGGAGCTGTTTTTT.

Comments on this clonotype: This may arise from a read error, as a much more abundant clone is one base away. The CDR3 does not close with the conserved phenylalanine or tryptophan, likely indicating a read error. This rearrangement joins TRBV7-9 to TRBJ2-7; D call uncertain. This CDR3 contains 14 residues. Germline V gene data show CDR1 as SEHNR and CDR2 as FQNEAQ (reference sequence). The V end lost 5 bases, the J end lost 5 bases, and 16 bases lay between the germline ends. CDR3: CASSPGLQQDEQYA. In DNA form, the CDR3 reads TGTGCCAGCAGCCCCGGCCTCCAGCAGGACGAGCAGTACGCC.

A note on this clonotype: The CDR3 does not end in the conserved phenylalanine or tryptophan, so this is likely a read error. This chain connects TRBV12-3 or TRBV12-4 to TRBJ1-1; the D gene is possibly TRBD1 (6 bases). The V end was cut by 1 base, the J end by 0 bases, with 12 bases between. This CDR3 comprises 16 residues. In nucleotides, the CDR3 is TGTGCCAGCAGTTTAGACACTGGGACACTGAACACTGAAGCTTTCTCT. Its translation is CASSLDTGTLNTEAFS.